Below are 13 T cell receptor beta chains sequenced from a single sample in a study of control samples from healthy donors and cancer patients. Libraries were prepared by immunoSEQ multiplex PCR; TCRdb keeps only in-frame clonotypes and omits some of them. Of about 180,000 clones detected, 90% appear once; the ten largest clones hold 1.1% to 1.5%. The sample was blood. Receptors originate from a woman between 50 and 59 years old in good health.

The chain recombines TRBV27 with TRBJ2-1, with D perhaps being TRBD1 or TRBD2 (5 bases each). Germline values: CDR1 MNHEY, CDR2 SMNVEV (reference sequence). The CDR3 contains 15 residues. V was pared by 1 base and J by 1 base, with 8 bases between. CDR3 nucleotides: TGTGCCAGCAGTTTATGGGACGGGTCCTACAATGAGCAGTTCTTC. Its protein product is CASSLWDGSYNEQFF.

This chain joins TRBV5-1 and TRBJ2-2, with a tentative D call TRBD1 (6 bases). Deletions cut 4 bases from V and 1 base from J, with 8 bases between. The CDR3 has 14 amino acids. Per the germline V gene, CDR1 is SGHRS and CDR2 is YFSETQ. Here the CDR3 DNA reads TGCGCCAGCAGCACGGGACAGAACACCGGGGAGCTGTTTTTT. It codes for CASSTGQNTGELFF. Combining the CDR3 with reference TRBV5-1 and TRBJ2-2 gives the whole variable domain KAGVTQTPRYLIKTRGQQVTLSCSPISGHRSVSWYQQTPGQGLQFLFEYFSETQRNKGNFPGRFSGRQFSNSRSEMNVSTLELGDSALYLCASSTGQNTGELFFGEGSRLTVL.

This sequence joins TRBV5-6 and TRBJ1-1, with D hard to call. Per the germline V gene, CDR1 is SGHDT and CDR2 is YYEEEE. V lost 6 bases and J lost 1, with 10 bases in between. CDR3 length equals 13 residues. The CDR3: CASTWPPNTEAFF. As DNA, the CDR3 is TGTGCCAGCACTTGGCCCCCGAACACTGAAGCTTTCTTT.

The rearrangement uses TRBV6-2 or TRBV6-3 and TRBJ2-5; TRBD1 aligns across 7 bases. CDR3 length: 15 amino acids. Germline V gene sequence: CDR1 MNHEY, CDR2 SVGEGT. J was trimmed by 4 bases and V by 4 bases; bases with no gene match: 9. CDR3 in amino acids: CASSSRRQGRETQYF. The CDR3 bases are TGTGCCAGCAGTTCTCGACGACAGGGCCGAGAGACCCAGTACTTC.

The chain couples TRBV11-3 to TRBJ2-1; a possible D gene is TRBD1 (5 bases). The length of the CDR3 is 13 residues. Trimming pared 4 bases from V and 6 bases from J, leaving 10 bases between. Germline V gives CDR1 SGHNT, CDR2 YENEEA. The CDR3 sequence is CASSSQDSNEQFF. CDR3 DNA: TGTGCCAGCAGCTCCCAAGACAGCAATGAGCAGTTCTTC. Drawing the rest from reference TRBV11-3 and TRBJ2-1, the complete variable domain is EAGVVQSPRYKIIEKKQPVAFWCNPISGHNTLYWYLQNLGQGPELLIRYENEEAVDDSQLPKDRFSAERLKGVDSTLKIQPAELGDSAVYLCASSSQDSNEQFFGPGTRLTVL.

The chain carries TRBV28 and TRBJ1-2, with D possibly TRBD1 on 5 matching bases. The CDR3 totals 11 residues. Trimming shortened V by 4 bases and J by 8 bases, and 8 bases separated the two germline ends. CDR1 MDHEN and CDR2 SYDVKM come from the germline V gene. The CDR3: CASSSRDGYTF. The CDR3, as DNA: TGTGCCAGCAGTTCAAGGGACGGCTACACCTTC.

CDR3 sequence: CASSPEGGTSNSPLHF. Written as DNA, the CDR3 is TGTGCCAGCAGCCCGGAAGGGGGGACGAGTAATTCACCCCTCCACTTT. The V and J genes are TRBV5-6 and TRBJ1-6; maybe TRBD1 (6 bases). The V gene lost 4 bases and the J gene lost 6 bases, with 17 bases spanning the gap. Germline V gene data show CDR1 as SGHDT and CDR2 as YYEEEE. The CDR3 extends over 16 amino acids.

CDR3 DNA: TGTGCCAGCAGACCTTATTTAGCGGGGGGGCCTAGGTACGAGCAGTACTTC. Residues: CASRPYLAGGPRYEQYF. The chain couples TRBV28 to TRBJ2-7, with 11 bases matching TRBD2. CDR1 MDHEN and CDR2 SYDVKM come from the germline V gene. The CDR3 is 17 amino acids. Trimming cost V 6 bases and J 4 bases; bases outside gene matches: 14.

The J gene is TRBJ2-7, the V gene TRBV9, with 9 nucleotides matching TRBD2. V was clipped by 0 bases and J by 3 bases; unmatched bases: 4. This CDR3 has 15 amino acids. CDR1 SGDLS and CDR2 YYNGEE come from the germline V gene. CDR3 sequence: CASSVVGGGGYEQYF. CDR3 in DNA: TGTGCCAGCAGCGTAGTTGGCGGGGGGGGCTACGAGCAGTACTTC.

A word on this clone: Other DNA variants within this sample encode the same CDR3. The gene calls are TRBV5-1 and TRBJ1-2; possible D gene TRBD1, 6 bases. Trimming cost V 6 bases and J 8 bases, with 32 bases left between them. This CDR3 comprises 18 residues. From germline, CDR1 is SGHRS and CDR2 YFSETQ. In DNA, the CDR3 is TGCGCCAGCAAAATGGGGAGATGGGGGGAGGGGGAGAGTTCCGGCTACACCTTC. Translated: CASKMGRWGEGESSGYTF.

The CDR3 here is CASSKMEGATEAFF. CDR3 DNA: TGTGCCAGCAGCAAAATGGAAGGGGCCACTGAAGCTTTCTTT. V usage is TRBV7-8 and J usage is TRBJ1-1; TRBD1 might be the D (5 bases). This CDR3 comprises 14 residues. V lost 5 bases to trimming and J lost 4 bases, with 14 bases between them. CDR1 SGHVS and CDR2 FQNEAQ come from the germline V gene.

The V call is TRBV24-1, the J call TRBJ1-1; the D is unclear. The CDR3 contains 13 residues. The V gene lost 4 bases and the J gene lost 0 bases, with 5 bases spanning the gap. Looked up from germline, CDR1 is KGHDR and CDR2 is SFDVKD. The CDR3 DNA sequence: TGTGCCACCAGTGACCTAATGAACACTGAAGCTTTCTTT. Translating gives CATSDLMNTEAFF.

The CDR3 reads CASIHPTGRNSPLHF. Written as DNA, the CDR3 is TGTGCCAGCATTCATCCGACAGGGCGGAATTCACCCCTCCACTTT. The chain has TRBV28 and TRBJ1-6, with 7 bases identical to TRBD1. Looked up from germline, CDR1 is MDHEN and CDR2 is SYDVKM. V was clipped by 7 bases and J by 7 bases; unmatched bases: 10. The CDR3 has 15 residues.